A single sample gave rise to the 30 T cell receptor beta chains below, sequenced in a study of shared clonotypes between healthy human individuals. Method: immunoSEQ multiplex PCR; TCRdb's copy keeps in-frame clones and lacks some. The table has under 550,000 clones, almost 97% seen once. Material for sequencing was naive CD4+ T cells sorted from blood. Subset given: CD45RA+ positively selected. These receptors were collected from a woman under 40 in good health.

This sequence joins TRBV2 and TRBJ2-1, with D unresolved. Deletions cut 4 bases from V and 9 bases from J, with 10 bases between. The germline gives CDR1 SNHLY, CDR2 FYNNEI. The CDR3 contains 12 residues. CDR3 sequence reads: CASSAGPGEQFF. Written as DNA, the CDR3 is TGTGCCAGCAGTGCCGGGCCCGGTGAGCAGTTCTTC.

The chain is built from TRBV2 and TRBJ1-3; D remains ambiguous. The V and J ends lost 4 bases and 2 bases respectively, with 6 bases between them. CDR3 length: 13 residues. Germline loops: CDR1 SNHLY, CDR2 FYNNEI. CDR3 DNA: TGTGCCAGCAGTGCGGTTACTGGAAACACCATATATTTT. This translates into CASSAVTGNTIYF.

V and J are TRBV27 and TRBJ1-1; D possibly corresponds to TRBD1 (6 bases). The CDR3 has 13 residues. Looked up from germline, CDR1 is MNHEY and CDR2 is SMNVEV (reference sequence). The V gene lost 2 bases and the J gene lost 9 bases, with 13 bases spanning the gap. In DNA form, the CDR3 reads TGTGCCAGCAGTTTAAGGTACAGGGAAAAAGCTTTCTTT. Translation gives CASSLRYREKAFF.

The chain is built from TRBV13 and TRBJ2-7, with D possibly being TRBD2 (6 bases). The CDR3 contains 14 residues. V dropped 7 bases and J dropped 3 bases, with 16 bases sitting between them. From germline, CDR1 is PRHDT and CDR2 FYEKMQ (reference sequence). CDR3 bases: TGTGCCAGCACCGAACGGGACTCTGTCTACGAGCAGTACTTC. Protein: CASTERDSVYEQYF. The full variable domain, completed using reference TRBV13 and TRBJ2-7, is AAGVIQSPRHLIKEKRETATLKCYPIPRHDTVYWYQQGPGQDPQFLISFYEKMQSDKGSIPDRFSAQQFSDYHSELNMSSLELGDSALYFCASTERDSVYEQYFGPGTRLTVT.

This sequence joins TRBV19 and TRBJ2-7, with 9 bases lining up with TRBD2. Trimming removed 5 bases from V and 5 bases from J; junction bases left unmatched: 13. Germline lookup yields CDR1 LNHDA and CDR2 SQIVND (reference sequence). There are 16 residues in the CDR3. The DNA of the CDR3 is TGTGCCAGTAGTCTGGTTACTGGCGGGAGGGCCCACGAGCAGTACTTC. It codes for CASSLVTGGRAHEQYF.

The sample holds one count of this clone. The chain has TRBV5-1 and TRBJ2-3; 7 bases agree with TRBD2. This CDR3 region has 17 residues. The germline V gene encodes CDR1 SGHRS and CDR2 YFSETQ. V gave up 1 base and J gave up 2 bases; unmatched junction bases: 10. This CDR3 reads CASSLSVWEGYTDTQYF. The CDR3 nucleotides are TGCGCCAGCAGCTTGTCGGTGTGGGAGGGGTACACAGATACGCAGTATTTT. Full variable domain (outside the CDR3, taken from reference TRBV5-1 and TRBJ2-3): KAGVTQTPRYLIKTRGQQVTLSCSPISGHRSVSWYQQTPGQGLQFLFEYFSETQRNKGNFPGRFSGRQFSNSRSEMNVSTLELGDSALYLCASSLSVWEGYTDTQYFGPGTRLTVL.

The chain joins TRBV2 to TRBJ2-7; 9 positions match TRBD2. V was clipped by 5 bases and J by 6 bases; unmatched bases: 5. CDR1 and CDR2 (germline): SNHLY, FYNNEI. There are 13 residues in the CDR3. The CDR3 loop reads CASSKTAGGEQYF. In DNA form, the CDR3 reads TGTGCCAGCAGTAAAACAGCGGGAGGCGAGCAGTACTTC.

CDR3: CANGLDTDTQYF. Written as DNA, the CDR3 is TGTGCCAACGGACTTGACACAGATACGCAGTATTTT. The V gene is TRBV10-3, the J gene TRBJ2-3; D is possibly TRBD2 (5 bases). CDR1 ENHRY and CDR2 SYGVKD come from the germline V gene. The V end was cut by 10 bases, the J end by 2 bases, with 10 bases between. The CDR3 is 12 amino acids.

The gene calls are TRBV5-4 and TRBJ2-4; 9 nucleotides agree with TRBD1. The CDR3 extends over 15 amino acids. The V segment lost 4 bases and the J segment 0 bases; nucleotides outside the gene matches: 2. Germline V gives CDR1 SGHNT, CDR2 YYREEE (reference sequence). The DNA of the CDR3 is TGTGCCAGCAGCGACAGGGGGGAAGCCAAAAACATTCAGTACTTC. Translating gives CASSDRGEAKNIQYF.

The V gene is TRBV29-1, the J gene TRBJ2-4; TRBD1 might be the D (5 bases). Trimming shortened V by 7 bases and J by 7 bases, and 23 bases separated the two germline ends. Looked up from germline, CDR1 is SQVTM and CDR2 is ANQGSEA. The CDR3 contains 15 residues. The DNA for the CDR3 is TGCAGCGCCGCCTTGACGGACGGTCCAGGGAACATTCAGTACTTC. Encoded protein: CSAALTDGPGNIQYF.

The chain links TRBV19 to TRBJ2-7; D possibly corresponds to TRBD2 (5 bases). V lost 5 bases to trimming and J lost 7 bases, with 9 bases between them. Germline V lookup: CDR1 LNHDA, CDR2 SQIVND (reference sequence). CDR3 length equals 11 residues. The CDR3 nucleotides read TGTGCCAGTAGTTCTAGCCGTGAGCAGTACTTC. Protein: CASSSSREQYF.

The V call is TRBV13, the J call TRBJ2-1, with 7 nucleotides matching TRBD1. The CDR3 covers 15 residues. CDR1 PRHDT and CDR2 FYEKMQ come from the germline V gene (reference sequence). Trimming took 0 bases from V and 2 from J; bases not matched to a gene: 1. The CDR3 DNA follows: TGTGCCAGCAGCTTAGGCCAGGGGGCCTACAATGAGCAGTTCTTC. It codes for CASSLGQGAYNEQFF.

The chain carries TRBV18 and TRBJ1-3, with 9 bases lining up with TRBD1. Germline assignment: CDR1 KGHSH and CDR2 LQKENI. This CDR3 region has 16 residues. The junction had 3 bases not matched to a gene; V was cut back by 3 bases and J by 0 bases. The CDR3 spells CASSPQDRGSGNTIYF. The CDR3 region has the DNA TGTGCCAGCTCACCCCAGGACAGGGGCTCTGGAAACACCATATATTTT.

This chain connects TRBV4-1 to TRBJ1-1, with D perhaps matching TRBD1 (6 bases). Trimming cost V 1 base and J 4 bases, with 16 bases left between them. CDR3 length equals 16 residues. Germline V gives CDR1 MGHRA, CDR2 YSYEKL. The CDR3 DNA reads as TGCGCCAGCAGCCAAGGGCGCAACAGGGATAGCACTGAAGCTTTCTTT. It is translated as CASSQGRNRDSTEAFF.

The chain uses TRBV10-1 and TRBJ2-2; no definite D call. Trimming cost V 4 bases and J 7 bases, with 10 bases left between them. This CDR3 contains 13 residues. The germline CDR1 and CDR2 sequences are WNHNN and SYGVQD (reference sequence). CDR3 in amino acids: CASSARASGELFF. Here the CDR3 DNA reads TGCGCCAGCAGTGCTCGGGCAAGCGGGGAGCTGTTTTTT.

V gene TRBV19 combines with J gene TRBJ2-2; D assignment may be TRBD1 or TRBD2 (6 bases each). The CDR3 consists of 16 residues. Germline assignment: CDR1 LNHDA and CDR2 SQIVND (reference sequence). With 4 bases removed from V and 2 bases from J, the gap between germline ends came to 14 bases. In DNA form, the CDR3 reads TGTGCCAGTAGTAGCCTGGGGGGCGGCAACACCGGGGAGCTGTTTTTT. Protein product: CASSSLGGGNTGELFF.

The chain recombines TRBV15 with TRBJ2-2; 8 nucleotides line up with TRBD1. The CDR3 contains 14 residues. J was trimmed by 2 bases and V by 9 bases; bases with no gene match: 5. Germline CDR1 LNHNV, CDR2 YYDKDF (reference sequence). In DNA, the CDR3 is TGTGCCACTAAAACAGGGGGAAACACCGGGGAGCTGTTTTTT. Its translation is CATKTGGNTGELFF.

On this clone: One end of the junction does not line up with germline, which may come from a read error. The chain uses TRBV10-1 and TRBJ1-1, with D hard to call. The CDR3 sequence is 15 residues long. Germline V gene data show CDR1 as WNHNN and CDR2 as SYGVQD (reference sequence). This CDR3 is CASSGPSGVNTEVFF. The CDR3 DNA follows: TGCGCCAGCAGTGGGCCCTCGGGTGTCAACACTGAAGTTTTCTTT.

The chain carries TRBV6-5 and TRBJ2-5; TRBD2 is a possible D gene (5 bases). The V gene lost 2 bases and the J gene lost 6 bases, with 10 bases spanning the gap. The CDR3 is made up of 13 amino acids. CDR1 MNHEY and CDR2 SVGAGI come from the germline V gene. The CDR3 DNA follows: TGTGCCAGCAGTTACGCGGGTGCTAAGACCCAGTACTTC. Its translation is CASSYAGAKTQYF.

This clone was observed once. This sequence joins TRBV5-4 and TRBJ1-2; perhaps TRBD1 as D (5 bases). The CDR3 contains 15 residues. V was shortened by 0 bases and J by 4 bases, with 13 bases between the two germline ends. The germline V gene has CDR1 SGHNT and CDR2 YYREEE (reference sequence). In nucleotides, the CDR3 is TGTGCCAGCAGCTTGGGTGGGACTGGGGCCTATGGCTACACCTTC. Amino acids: CASSLGGTGAYGYTF.

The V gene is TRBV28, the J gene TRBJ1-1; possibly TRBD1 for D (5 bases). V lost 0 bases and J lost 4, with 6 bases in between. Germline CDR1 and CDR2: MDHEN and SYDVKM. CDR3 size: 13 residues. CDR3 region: CASSLWGGTEAFF. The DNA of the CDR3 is TGTGCCAGCAGTTTATGGGGGGGCACTGAAGCTTTCTTT.

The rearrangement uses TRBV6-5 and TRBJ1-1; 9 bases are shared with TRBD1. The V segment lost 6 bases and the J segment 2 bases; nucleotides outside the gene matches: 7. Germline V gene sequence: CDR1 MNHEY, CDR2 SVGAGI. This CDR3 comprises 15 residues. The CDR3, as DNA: TGTGCCAGCAGCCCCGACAGGGGGTCTAACACTGAAGCTTTCTTT. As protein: CASSPDRGSNTEAFF.

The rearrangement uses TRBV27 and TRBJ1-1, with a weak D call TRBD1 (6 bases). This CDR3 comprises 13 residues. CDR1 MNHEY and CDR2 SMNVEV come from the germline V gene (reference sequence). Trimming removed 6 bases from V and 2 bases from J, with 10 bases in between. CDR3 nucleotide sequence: TGTGCCAGCAGCTACAGGGATAACACTGAAGCTTTCTTT. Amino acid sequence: CASSYRDNTEAFF.

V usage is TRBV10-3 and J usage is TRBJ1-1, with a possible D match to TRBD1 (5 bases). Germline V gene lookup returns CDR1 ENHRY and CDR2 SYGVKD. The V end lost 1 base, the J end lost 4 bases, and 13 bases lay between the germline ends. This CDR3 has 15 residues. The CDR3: CAISEFGGESTEAFF. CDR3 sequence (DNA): TGTGCCATCAGTGAGTTTGGGGGGGAGAGCACTGAAGCTTTCTTT.

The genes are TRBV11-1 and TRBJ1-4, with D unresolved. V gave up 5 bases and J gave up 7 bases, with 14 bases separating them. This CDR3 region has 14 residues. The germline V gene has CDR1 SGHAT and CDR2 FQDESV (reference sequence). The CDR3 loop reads CASSPKSRGEKLFF. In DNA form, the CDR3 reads TGTGCCAGCAGCCCCAAAAGTCGGGGTGAAAAACTGTTTTTT.

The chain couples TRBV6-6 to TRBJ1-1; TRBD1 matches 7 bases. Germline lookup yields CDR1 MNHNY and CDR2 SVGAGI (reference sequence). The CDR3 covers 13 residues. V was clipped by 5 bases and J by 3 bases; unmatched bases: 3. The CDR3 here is CASSGTGDTEAFF. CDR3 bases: TGTGCCAGCAGTGGTACAGGGGACACTGAAGCTTTCTTT.

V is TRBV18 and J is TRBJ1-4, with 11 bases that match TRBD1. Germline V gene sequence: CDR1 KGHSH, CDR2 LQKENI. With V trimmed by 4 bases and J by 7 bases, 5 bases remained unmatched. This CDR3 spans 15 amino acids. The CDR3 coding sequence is TGTGCCAGCTCACTCCGGACAGGGGGCTCTGAAAAACTGTTTTTT. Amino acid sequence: CASSLRTGGSEKLFF.

The CDR3 sequence: CASTQTGDGYNEQFF. The CDR3 nucleotides read TGTGCCAGCACCCAGACAGGGGACGGGTACAATGAGCAGTTCTTC. V is TRBV25-1 and J is TRBJ2-1; 8 bases line up with TRBD1. Per germline, CDR1 MGHDK and CDR2 SYGVNS. The CDR3 loop spans 15 amino acids. With V trimmed by 7 bases and J by 4 bases, 9 bases remained unmatched.

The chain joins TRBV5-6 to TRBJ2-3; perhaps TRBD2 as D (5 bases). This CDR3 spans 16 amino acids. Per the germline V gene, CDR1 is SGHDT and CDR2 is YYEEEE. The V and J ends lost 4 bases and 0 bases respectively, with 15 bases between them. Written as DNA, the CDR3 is TGTGCCAGCAGCGTTGGCCGGGGAAGCAGCACAGATACGCAGTATTTT. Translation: CASSVGRGSSTDTQYF.

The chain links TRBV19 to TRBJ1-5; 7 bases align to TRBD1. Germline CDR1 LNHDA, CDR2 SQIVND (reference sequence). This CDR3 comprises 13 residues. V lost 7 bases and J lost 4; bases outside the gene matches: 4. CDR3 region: CASNMDRNQPQHF. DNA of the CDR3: TGTGCCAGTAACATGGACAGGAATCAGCCCCAGCATTTT.